The clone carrying this T cell receptor (beta chain) was counted between two and nine times. What it recognizes is unknown. This sample was included in a study of OX40 agonist ivuxolimab in advanced cancers. Study in general: An agonistic human IgG2 monoclonal antibody against OX40 (CD134) was given.

TCRdb's table, derived via immunoSEQ multiplex PCR, lists solely in-frame clones and lacks some. The sample has about 50,000 clones, roughly three quarters seen once. Study-level findings and limits: Nonresponders included some who also had low normalized T-cell clonal expansion. CD4+ and CD8+ blood T cells expanded clonally by week 6 at 0.1 to 3.0 mg/kg.

CDR1 is SGHVS and CDR2 is FNYEAQ in the germline V gene. CDR3 length: 16 residues. V lost 4 bases, J lost 4 bases, and 18 bases lay in between. This rearrangement joins TRBV7-6 to TRBJ2-3; possible D gene TRBD1, 6 bases. Sequenced material: CD4+ or CD8+ T cells sorted from blood, taken in a trial of the OX40 agonist ivuxolimab. This TCR derives from an adult with an advanced solid tumor such as melanoma, head and neck, liver or kidney cancer. The CDR3 DNA sequence: TGTGCCAGCAGCTCCTCCGACAGGAACAACGCAGATACGCAGTATTTT. The encoded protein is CASSSSDRNNADTQYF.